This is a list of T cell receptor beta chains from one sample in a study of shared clonotypes between healthy human individuals. Here immunoSEQ multiplex PCR was the method, and the copy in TCRdb shows in-frame clones only, minus some. The table records roughly 1,600,000 clones, about 98.5% of them present only once. The sequenced material came from naive CD4+ T cells sorted from blood. Receptors were obtained from a young man in good health. Each CDR3 is given with its conserved first and last residue. D genes are given only for firm matches. Some rows have no size entry. The others give once, few or many, or a class for an expanded clone.

abundance	v_gene	d_gene	j_gene	CDR3aa	CDR3nt
-	TRBV14	-	TRBJ2-3	CASSLGPGTDTQYF	TGTGCCAGCAGCCTTGGACCTGGCACAGATACGCAGTATTTT
-	TRBV9	TRBD2	TRBJ2-3	CASSVLTSGTDTQYF	TGTGCCAGCAGCGTACTTACTAGCGGGACAGATACGCAGTATTTT
-	TRBV18	TRBD2	TRBJ2-7	CASSSRRGGSGSLSYEQYF	TGTGCCAGCTCATCGCGACGGGGTGGTAGCGGGAGCCTCTCCTACGAGCAGTACTTC
-	TRBV5-1	-	TRBJ2-2	CASSLFGSGELFF	TGCGCCAGCAGCTTGTTCGGTTCCGGGGAGCTGTTTTTT
-	TRBV4-1	TRBD2	TRBJ2-2	CASSQATSGRANTGELFF	TGCGCCAGCAGCCAAGCCACTAGCGGGAGAGCGAACACCGGGGAGCTGTTTTTT
-	TRBV18	TRBD2	TRBJ2-2	CASSPGLAGLTGELFF	TGTGCCAGCTCACCGGGACTAGCGGGACTCACCGGGGAGCTGTTTTTT
-	TRBV15	-	TRBJ1-2	CATSRDTLDYGYTF	TGTGCCACCAGCAGAGATACACTGGACTATGGCTACACCTTC
-	TRBV18	TRBD1	TRBJ2-1	CASSPPYGTGSSYNEQFF	TGTGCCAGCTCACCACCGTACGGGACAGGGAGCTCCTACAATGAGCAGTTCTTC
-	TRBV19	-	TRBJ2-2	CASRQTETGELFF	TGTGCCAGTAGACAGACCGAGACCGGGGAGCTGTTTTTT
-	TRBV5-6	-	TRBJ2-7	CASSLEGAYEQYF	TGTGCCAGCAGCTTGGAAGGGGCCTACGAGCAGTACTTC
-	TRBV7-2	-	TRBJ1-5	CASSVYNQPQHF	TGTGCCAGCAGCGTATACAATCAGCCCCAGCATTTT
once	TRBV5-4	-	TRBJ2-1	CASSLPNRYRYNEQFF	TGTGCCAGCAGCTTACCCAACCGATACCGGTACAATGAGCAGTTCTTC
-	TRBV14	-	TRBJ1-1	CASSLRTGMNTEAFF	TGTGCCAGCAGCCTCCGAACAGGGATGAACACTGAAGCTTTCTTT
-	TRBV30	-	TRBJ2-2	CAWSWRGSGELFF	TGTGCCTGGAGTTGGAGGGGGTCCGGGGAGCTGTTTTTT
-	TRBV7-9	-	TRBJ2-4	CASSRGLIAKNIQYF	TGTGCCAGCAGCAGAGGGCTGATAGCCAAAAACATTCAGTACTTC
-	TRBV10-3	TRBD1	TRBJ1-1	CAISGQGWNTEAFF	TGTGCCATCAGTGGACAGGGGTGGAACACTGAAGCTTTCTTT
-	TRBV30	TRBD1	TRBJ2-2	CAWSRGQPRLNTGELFF	TGTGCCTGGAGTAGGGGACAGCCGCGACTTAACACCGGGGAGCTGTTTTTT
-	TRBV19	TRBD1	TRBJ1-3	CASSTGQTGNTIYF	TGTGCCAGTAGCACGGGACAGACTGGAAACACCATATATTTT
-	TRBV18	TRBD1	TRBJ1-1	CASSPRDRGTEAFF	TGTGCCAGCTCCCCACGGGACAGGGGTACTGAAGCTTTCTTT
-	TRBV27	TRBD2	TRBJ2-7	CASSPLAGVPLYEQYF	TGTGCCAGCAGTCCCCTCGCGGGGGTACCACTGTACGAGCAGTACTTC
-	TRBV7-9	-	TRBJ1-1	CASSPDRYNEAFF	TGTGCCAGCAGCCCGGACAGATACAATGAAGCTTTCTTT
-	TRBV28	-	TRBJ1-4	CAIQGRRGNEKLFF	TGTGCCATACAAGGGCGCCGGGGGAATGAAAAACTGTTTTTT
-	TRBV18	TRBD2	TRBJ2-3	CASSPAGVPDTQYF	TGTGCCAGCTCACCTGCGGGAGTTCCGGATACGCAGTATTTT
-	TRBV2	-	TRBJ2-3	CASGPDSLQLYF	TGTGCCAGCGGTCCGGATTCGCTACAACTGTATTTT
-	TRBV10-1	-	TRBJ1-1	CASSSSGGKGKTEAFF	TGCGCCAGCAGTTCCTCCGGGGGCAAGGGGAAGACTGAAGCTTTCTTT
-	TRBV12-2	-	TRBJ2-6	CASRLCVPGANVLTF	TGTGCAAGTCGCTTATGTGTTCCTGGGGCCAACGTCCTGACTTTC
-	TRBV5-6	TRBD1	TRBJ2-7	CASSLAFAGTGPYEQYF	TGTGCCAGCAGCTTGGCCTTTGCCGGGACAGGTCCCTACGAGCAGTACTTC
-	TRBV5-4	-	TRBJ2-1	CASSPRLGGDEQFF	TGTGCCAGCAGCCCGAGACTAGGGGGCGATGAGCAGTTCTTC
once	TRBV4-1	-	TRBJ2-1	CASSQVGRPREQFF	TGCGCCAGCAGCCAAGTCGGCAGGCCACGAGAGCAGTTCTTC
once	TRBV7-2	-	TRBJ1-5	CASSLAQNQPQHF	TGTGCCAGCAGCTTAGCTCAAAATCAGCCCCAGCATTTT
-	TRBV9	-	TRBJ2-2	CASSVYGAENTGELFF	TGTGCCAGCAGCGTATATGGCGCTGAGAACACCGGGGAGCTGTTTTTT
-	TRBV12-5	TRBD2	TRBJ2-1	CASGQTGLAGSYNEQFF	TGTGCTAGTGGACAAACTGGACTAGCGGGATCCTACAATGAGCAGTTCTTC
-	TRBV9	-	TRBJ2-1	CASSGVRGSSYNEQFF	TGTGCCAGCAGTGGCGTCCGGGGGAGCTCCTACAATGAGCAGTTCTTC
-	TRBV29-1	TRBD2	TRBJ2-4	CSVVISGSNIQYF	TGCAGCGTTGTTATCAGCGGGAGTAACATTCAGTACTTC
-	TRBV29-1	-	TRBJ1-2	CSVEETVYGYTF	TGCAGCGTTGAAGAGACGGTCTATGGCTACACCTTC
-	TRBV7-6	-	TRBJ1-2	CASSTPGLPNYGYTF	TGTGCCAGCAGCACTCCAGGGCTACCGAACTATGGCTACACCTTC
-	TRBV10-3	-	TRBJ1-5	CAISGTDQQPQHF	TGTGCCATCAGTGGGACCGATCAACAGCCCCAGCATTTT
-	TRBV28	-	TRBJ2-6	CASSLSSNVLTF	TGTGCCAGCAGTTTATCATCTAACGTCCTGACTTTC
-	TRBV9	-	TRBJ2-2	CASSVRGIGELFF	TGTGCCAGCAGCGTTAGGGGAATCGGGGAGCTGTTTTTT
-	TRBV5-8	-	TRBJ1-5	CASSLSLSNQPQHF	TGTGCCAGCAGCTTAAGCCTGAGCAATCAGCCCCAGCATTTT
-	TRBV5-1	TRBD1	TRBJ2-3	CASSLQGIGDTQYF	TGCGCCAGCAGCTTACAGGGGATAGGAGATACGCAGTATTTT
-	TRBV7-2	TRBD2	TRBJ2-7	CASSTSGSYEQYF	TGTGCCAGCAGCACTAGCGGTTCCTACGAGCAGTACTTC
-	TRBV5-1	TRBD1	TRBJ2-5	CASSRGTGVATQYF	TGCGCCAGCAGCCGGGGGACAGGGGTTGCGACCCAGTACTTC
-	TRBV29-1	-	TRBJ2-3	CSVSRPLSTDTQYF	TGCAGCGTGAGTAGACCCCTTAGCACAGATACGCAGTATTTT
-	TRBV28	TRBD1	TRBJ1-2	CASSSPKTGGNGYTF	TGTGCCAGCAGTTCGCCCAAAACAGGGGGCAATGGCTACACCTTC
-	TRBV27	TRBD2	TRBJ2-7	CASSQTSVYEQYF	TGTGCCAGCAGTCAGACTAGCGTATACGAGCAGTACTTC
-	TRBV11-3	TRBD1	TRBJ1-4	CASSSVGWDRGHEKLFF	TGTGCCAGCAGCTCCGTCGGGTGGGACAGGGGTCATGAAAAACTGTTTTTT
-	TRBV6-9	-	TRBJ2-7	CASSFQRIPPSYEQYF	TGTGCCAGCAGTTTCCAGCGCATCCCACCGTCCTACGAGCAGTACTTC
-	TRBV29-1	-	TRBJ2-1	CSVEHYNEQFF	TGCAGCGTTGAACACTACAATGAGCAGTTCTTC
-	TRBV6-1	TRBD1	TRBJ1-2	CASSAPELTGNYGYTF	TGTGCCAGCAGTGCCCCAGAATTGACAGGGAACTATGGCTACACCTTC
-	TRBV7-9	TRBD1	TRBJ1-1	CASRRDRDIEAFF	TGTGCCAGCAGACGGGACAGGGACATTGAAGCTTTCTTT